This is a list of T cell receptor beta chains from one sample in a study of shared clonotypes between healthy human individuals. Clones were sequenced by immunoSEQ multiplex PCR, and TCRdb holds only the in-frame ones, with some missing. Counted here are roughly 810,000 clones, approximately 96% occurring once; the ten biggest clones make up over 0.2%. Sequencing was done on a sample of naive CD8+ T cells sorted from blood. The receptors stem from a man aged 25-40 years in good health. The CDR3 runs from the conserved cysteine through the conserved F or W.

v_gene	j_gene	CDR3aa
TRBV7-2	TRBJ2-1	CASSLDTGVAYNEQFF
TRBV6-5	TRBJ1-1	CASFKGAGTEAFF
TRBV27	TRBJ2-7	CASSASYTGDEQYF
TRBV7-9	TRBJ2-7	CASSTDTQAYEQYF
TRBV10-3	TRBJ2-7	CAIRGMGYEQYF
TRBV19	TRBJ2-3	CASSIEGTAQDQYF
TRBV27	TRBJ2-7	CASSSYSNSYEQYF
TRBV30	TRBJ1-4	CAWSVAGVEKLFF
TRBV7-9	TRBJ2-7	CASTWIPGGYEQYF
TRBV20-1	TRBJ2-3	CSARERGTQYF
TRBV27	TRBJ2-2	CASSLLFHTGIGELFF
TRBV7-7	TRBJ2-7	CASSLHRGNYEQYF
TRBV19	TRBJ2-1	CASSQVAGAGYEQFF
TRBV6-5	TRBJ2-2	CASSYSTGGTGELFF
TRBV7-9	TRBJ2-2	CASSLMDTGELFF
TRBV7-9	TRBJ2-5	CASSFNRGETQYF
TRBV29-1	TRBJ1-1	CSVWDRENTEAFF
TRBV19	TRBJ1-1	CASSIEELGRGTEAFF
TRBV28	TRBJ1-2	CASSILGLSYGYTF
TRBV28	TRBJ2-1	CASSRLIAGDPHNEQFF
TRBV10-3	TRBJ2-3	CAISEVVSTDTQYF
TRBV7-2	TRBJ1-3	CASKDRRLGSSGNTIYF
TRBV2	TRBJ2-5	CASSEREGEPYETQYF
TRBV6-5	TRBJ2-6	CASRQTVSGANVLTF
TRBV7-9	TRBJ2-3	CASRLNLEEPGTDTQYF
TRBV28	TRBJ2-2	CASLQGDRAGELFF
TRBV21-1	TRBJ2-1	CASSRKGTGGFNEQFF
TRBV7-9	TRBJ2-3	CASSSTTSVSTDTQYF
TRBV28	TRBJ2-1	CASSFRSGEQFF
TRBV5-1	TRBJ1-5	CASSPRDRGPRNLSHNQPQHF
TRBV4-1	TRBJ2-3	CASSQESSGSVYTQYF
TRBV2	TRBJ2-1	CASSGANFNEQFF
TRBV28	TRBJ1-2	CASSYPAGDYGYTF
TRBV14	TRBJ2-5	CASSHDLGQETQYF
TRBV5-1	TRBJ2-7	CASRGQEAYEQYF
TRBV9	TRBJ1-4	CASSVGVGFGEKLFF
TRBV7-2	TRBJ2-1	CASSSTGGSVLF